In its sample, the clone carrying this TCR beta chain was seen a few times. A second PCR, run for about 7 to 11 cycles, used a sample-barcoded 5' primer plus a J-beta primer mix. Using its own MiXCR run on the 5' RACE reads, TCRdb lists one record per CDR3 protein. The sample lists 600,000 or so distinct CDR3 sequences, around 31% occurring once. The data stem from a study of blood T cells in healthy people across ages. The germline V gene has CDR1 GTSNPN and CDR2 SVGIG (reference sequence). This CDR3 comprises 13 residues. Germline trimming cut 1 base from V and 6 bases from J; bases unmatched to any gene: 2.

The sequenced sample was blood. The chain has TRBV30 and TRBJ2-1; TRBD1 agrees at 8 bases. The sequence derives from a woman older than 75 in good health. The CDR3 sequence is CAWSETGVNEQFF. CDR3 bases: TGTGCCTGGAGTGAGACAGGGGTCAATGAGCAGTTCTTC.